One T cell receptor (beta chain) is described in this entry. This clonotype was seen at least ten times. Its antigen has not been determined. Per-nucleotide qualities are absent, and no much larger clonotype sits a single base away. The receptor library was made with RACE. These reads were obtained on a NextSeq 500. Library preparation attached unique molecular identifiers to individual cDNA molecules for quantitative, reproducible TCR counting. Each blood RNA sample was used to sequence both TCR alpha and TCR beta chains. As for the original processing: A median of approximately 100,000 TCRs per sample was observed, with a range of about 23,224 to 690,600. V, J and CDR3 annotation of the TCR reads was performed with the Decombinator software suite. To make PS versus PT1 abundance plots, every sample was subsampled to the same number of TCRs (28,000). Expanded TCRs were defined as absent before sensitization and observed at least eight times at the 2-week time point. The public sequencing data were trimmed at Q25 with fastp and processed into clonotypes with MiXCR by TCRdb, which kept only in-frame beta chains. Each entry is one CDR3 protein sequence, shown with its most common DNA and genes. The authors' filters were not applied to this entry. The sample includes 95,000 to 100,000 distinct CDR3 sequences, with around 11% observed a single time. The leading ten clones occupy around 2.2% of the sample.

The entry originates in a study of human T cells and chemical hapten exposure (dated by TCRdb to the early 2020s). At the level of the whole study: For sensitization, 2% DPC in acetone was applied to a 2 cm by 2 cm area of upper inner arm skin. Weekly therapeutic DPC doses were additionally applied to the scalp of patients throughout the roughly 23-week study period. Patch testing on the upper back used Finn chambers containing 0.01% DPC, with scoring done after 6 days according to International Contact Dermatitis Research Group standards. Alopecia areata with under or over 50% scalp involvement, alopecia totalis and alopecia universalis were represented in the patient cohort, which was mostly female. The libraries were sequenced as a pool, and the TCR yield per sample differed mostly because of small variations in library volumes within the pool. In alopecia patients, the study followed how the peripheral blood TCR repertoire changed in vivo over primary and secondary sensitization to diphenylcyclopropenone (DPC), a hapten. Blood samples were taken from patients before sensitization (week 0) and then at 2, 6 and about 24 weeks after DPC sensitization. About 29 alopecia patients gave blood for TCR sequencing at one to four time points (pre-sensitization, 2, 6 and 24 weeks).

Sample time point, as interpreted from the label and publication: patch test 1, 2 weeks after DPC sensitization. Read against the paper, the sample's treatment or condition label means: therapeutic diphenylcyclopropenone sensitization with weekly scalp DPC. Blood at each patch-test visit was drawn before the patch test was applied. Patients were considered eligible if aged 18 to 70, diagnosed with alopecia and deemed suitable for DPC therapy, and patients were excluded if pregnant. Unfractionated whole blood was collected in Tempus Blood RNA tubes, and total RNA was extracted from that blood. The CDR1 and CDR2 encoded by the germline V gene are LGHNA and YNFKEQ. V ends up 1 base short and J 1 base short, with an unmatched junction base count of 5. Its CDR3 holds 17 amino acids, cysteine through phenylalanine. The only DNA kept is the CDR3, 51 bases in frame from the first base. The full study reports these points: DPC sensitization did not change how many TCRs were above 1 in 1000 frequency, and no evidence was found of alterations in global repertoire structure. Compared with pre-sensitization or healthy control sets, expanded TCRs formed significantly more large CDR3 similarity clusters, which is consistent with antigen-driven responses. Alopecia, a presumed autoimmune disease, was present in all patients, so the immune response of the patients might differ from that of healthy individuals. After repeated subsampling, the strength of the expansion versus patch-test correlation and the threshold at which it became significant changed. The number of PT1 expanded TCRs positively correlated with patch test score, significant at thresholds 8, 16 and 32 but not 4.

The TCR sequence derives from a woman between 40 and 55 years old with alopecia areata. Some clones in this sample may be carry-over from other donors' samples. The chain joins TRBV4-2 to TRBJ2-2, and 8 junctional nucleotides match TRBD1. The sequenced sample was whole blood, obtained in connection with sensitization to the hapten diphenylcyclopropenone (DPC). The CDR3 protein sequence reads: CASSQAWTGRNTGELFF. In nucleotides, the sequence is TGTGCCAGCAGCCAAGCTTGGACAGGGCGGAACACCGGGGAGCTGTTTTTT.